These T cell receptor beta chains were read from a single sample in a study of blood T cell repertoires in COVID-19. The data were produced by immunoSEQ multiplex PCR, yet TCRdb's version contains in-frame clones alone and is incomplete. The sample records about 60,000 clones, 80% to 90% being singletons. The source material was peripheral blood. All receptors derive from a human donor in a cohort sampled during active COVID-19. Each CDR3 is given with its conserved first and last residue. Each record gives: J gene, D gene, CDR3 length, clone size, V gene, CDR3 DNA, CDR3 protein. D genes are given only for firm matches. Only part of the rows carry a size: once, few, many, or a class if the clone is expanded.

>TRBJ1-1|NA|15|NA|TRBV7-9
TGTGCCAGCAGCGCGGAACCGGGACAATTAATTGGAGCTTTCTTT
CASSAEPGQLIGAFF
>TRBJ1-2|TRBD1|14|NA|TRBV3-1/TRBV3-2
TGTGCCAGCAGTTCCGGGGGACAGGGTTATGGCTACACCTTC
CASSSGGQGYGYTF
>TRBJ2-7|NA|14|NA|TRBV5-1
TGCGCCAGCAGCTTGGGGGGCACTATCTACGAGCAGTACTTC
CASSLGGTIYEQYF
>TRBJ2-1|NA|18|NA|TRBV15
TGTGCCACCAGCAGAGATCGAATGGGGACTGGCGGGACCAATGAGCAGTTCTTC
CATSRDRMGTGGTNEQFF
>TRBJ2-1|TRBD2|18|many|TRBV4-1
TGCGCCACCTCGCGGTCCCGAGCCGGGACTACCAACCACAATGAGCAGTTCTTC
CATSRSRAGTTNHNEQFF
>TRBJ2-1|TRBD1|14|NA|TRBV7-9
TGTGCCAGCAGCTCCGACAGGGTCTACAATGAGCAGTTCTTC
CASSSDRVYNEQFF
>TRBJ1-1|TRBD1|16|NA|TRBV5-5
TGTGCCAGCGGGCGCGTGGGGACAGGGAATGGCCCTGGCGCTTTCTTT
CASGRVGTGNGPGAFF
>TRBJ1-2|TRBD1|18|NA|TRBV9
TGTGCCAGCAGCGTAGTGGGGACAGGGTCCCAGGATCTTTATGGCTACACCTTC
CASSVVGTGSQDLYGYTF
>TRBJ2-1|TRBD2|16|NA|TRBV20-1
TGCAGTGCTAGTCCCCCTAGCGGGTCCTGGGGGAATGAGCAGTTCTTC
CSASPPSGSWGNEQFF
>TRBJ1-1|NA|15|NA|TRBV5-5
TGTGCCAGCAGCCTAACGGGGGGAGACAGGACTGAAGCTTTCTTT
CASSLTGGDRTEAFF
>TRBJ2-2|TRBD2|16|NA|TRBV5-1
TGCGCCAGCAGCTTGGGGACTAGCTTGAACACCGGGGAGCTGTTTTTT
CASSLGTSLNTGELFF
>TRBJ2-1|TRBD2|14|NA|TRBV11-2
TGTGCCAGCAGCTCTAGCGGGGTCTACAATGAGCAGTTCTTC
CASSSSGVYNEQFF
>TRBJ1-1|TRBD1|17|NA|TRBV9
TGTGCCAGCAGCGCCCAGGGACAGGGGTACTCGAACACTGAAGCTTTCTTT
CASSAQGQGYSNTEAFF
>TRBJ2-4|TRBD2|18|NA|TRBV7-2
TGTGCCAGCTCCAGAGGGGCTAGCGGGGGTGGGGCCAAAAACATTCAGTACTTC
CASSRGASGGGAKNIQYF